One sample yielded the 21 T cell receptor beta chains listed below, sequenced in a study of CD8 T cells in Susac syndrome. Random hexamers primed reverse transcription of about 0.5 to 1 ug RNA. TCRdb processed the immunoSEQ multiplex PCR reads anew with MiXCR; each CDR3 protein has one entry. The table shows approximately 110,000 distinct CDR3 sequences, with 80% to 95% occurring only once. Source material: CD8+ T cells from PBMCs. The receptors derive from a human donor with multiple sclerosis.

The chain carries TRBV27 and TRBJ2-7; D remains ambiguous. CDR3 length equals 13 residues. V lost 3 bases and J 7 bases, leaving 13 bases between the germline ends. From germline, CDR1 is MNHEY and CDR2 SMNVEV (reference sequence). Here the CDR3 reads CASSFHILGEQYF. CDR3 bases: TGTGCCAGCAGTTTCCACATCCTCGGGGAGCAGTACTTC.

The rearrangement uses TRBV2 and TRBJ1-5; tentatively, D is TRBD1 (5 bases). Trimming left V 7 bases short and J 6 bases short, with 16 bases between. The CDR3 runs to 14 residues. CDR1 and CDR2 from the germline V gene are SNHLY and FYNNEI. CDR3 DNA sequence: TGTGCCAGCAAATTCAGCAGGGCCCCTCAGCCCCAGCATTTT. Translating it yields CASKFSRAPQPQHF. The full variable domain, in which reference TRBV2 and TRBJ1-5 provide the parts outside the CDR3, is EPEVTQTPSHQVTQMGQEVILRCVPISNHLYFYWYRQILGQKVEFLVSFYNNEISEKSEIFDDQFSVERPDGSNFTLKIRSTKLEDSAMYFCASKFSRAPQPQHFGDGTRLSIL.

As concerns this clonotype: Germline is not matched at one junction end, which may reflect a read error. This sequence joins TRBV6-4 and TRBJ2-1, with 8 bases that match TRBD2. The CDR3 sequence is 16 residues long. Germline CDR1 is MRHNA and CDR2 is SNTAGT. CDR3 DNA: TGTGCCAGCAGTGACTCGATGCTAGCGGGCTACGATGAGCAGTTCTTC. Its translation is CASSDSMLAGYDEQFF.

The chain employs TRBV23-1 and TRBJ1-5; unclear D gene. TRBV23-1 is filed as an ORF, its function uncertain. This CDR3 comprises 17 residues. The ends were cut back, 1 base at V and 7 bases at J, with 20 bases in the middle. The CDR3 loop reads CASSQLGASEDHQPQHF. CDR3 coding DNA: TGCGCCAGCAGTCAATTGGGAGCTAGTGAAGACCACCAGCCCCAGCATTTT.

The V call is TRBV7-3, the J call TRBJ2-1; the match to TRBD2 covers 11 bases. Trimming cost V 1 base and J 7 bases; bases outside gene matches: 3. Germline V CDR1 and CDR2: SGHTA, FQGTGA. CDR3 size: 15 residues. The CDR3 spells CASSLIAGGRNEQFF. In DNA form, the CDR3 reads TGTGCCAGCAGCTTAATAGCGGGAGGGCGTAATGAGCAGTTCTTC. The variable domain in full, with the rest retrieved from reference TRBV7-3 and TRBJ2-1, is GAGVSQTPSNKVTEKGKYVELRCDPISGHTALYWYRQSLGQGPEFLIYFQGTGAADDSGLPNDRFFAVRPEGSVSTLKIQRTERGDSAVYLCASSLIAGGRNEQFFGPGTRLTVL.

The chain couples TRBV30 to TRBJ2-2; no definite D call. Trimming shortened V by 0 bases and J by 6 bases, and 5 bases separated the two germline ends. CDR3 size: 12 residues. Germline CDR1 and CDR2: GTSNPN and SVGIG (reference sequence). In nucleotides, the CDR3 is TGTGCCTGGAGTGTAGGCGCCGGGGAGCTGTTTTTT. Translated, it gives CAWSVGAGELFF.

The V call is TRBV29-1, the J call TRBJ2-1; D remains ambiguous. CDR1 SQVTM and CDR2 ANQGSEA come from the germline V gene. The CDR3 totals 13 residues. Trimming pared 7 bases from V and 1 base from J, leaving 11 bases between. CDR3 DNA: TGCAGCGCCGAGGAGCGTTCCTACAATGAGCAGTTCTTC. It specifies CSAEERSYNEQFF.

The V and J genes are TRBV5-6 and TRBJ1-3; 10 bases match TRBD1. The junction had 9 bases not matched to a gene; V was cut back by 2 bases and J by 4 bases. This CDR3 has 17 residues. CDR1 is SGHDT, CDR2 YYEEEE, per germline. CDR3 DNA sequence: TGTGCCAGCAGCTTCGGGACAGGGGTTCCATGGGGAAACACCATATATTTT. Translating gives CASSFGTGVPWGNTIYF. The variable domain in full, with the rest retrieved from reference TRBV5-6 and TRBJ1-3, is DAGVTQSPTHLIKTRGQQVTLRCSPKSGHDTVSWYQQALGQGPQFIFQYYEEEERQRGNFPDRFSGHQFPNYSSELNVNALLLGDSALYLCASSFGTGVPWGNTIYFGEGSWLTVV.

The chain uses TRBV15 and TRBJ1-4; a weak D match, TRBD1 (5 bases). Trimming left V 5 bases short and J 12 bases short, with 13 bases between. This CDR3 spans 12 amino acids. Germline V gene lookup returns CDR1 LNHNV and CDR2 YYDKDF (reference sequence). The DNA for the CDR3 is TGTGCCACCAGCGCGCCGGGACTAGAACTGTTTTTT. This encodes CATSAPGLELFF.

The V and J genes are TRBV20-1 and TRBJ2-5; TRBD2 matches at 12 bases. V was pared by 3 bases and J by 5 bases, with 13 bases of the junction left unmatched. This CDR3 region has 17 residues. The germline gives CDR1 DFQATT, CDR2 SNEGSKA (reference sequence). The CDR3 nucleotides read TGCAGTGCTAGCTTGTGGCCTAGCGGGGGGGCAGCGGAGACCCAGTACTTC. Its protein product is CSASLWPSGGAAETQYF.

The genes are TRBV30 and TRBJ2-4; D may be TRBD2 (5 bases). In germline, CDR1 is GTSNPN, CDR2 SVGIG (reference sequence). This CDR3 comprises 14 residues. The V end was cut by 2 bases, the J end by 0 bases, with 8 bases between. This chain's CDR3 is CAWSSDLAKNIQYF. The CDR3 DNA sequence: TGTGCCTGGAGTTCGGACTTAGCCAAAAACATTCAGTACTTC.

Comment on this clonotype: The junction departs from the called germline gene at one end, perhaps through a read error. CDR3 protein: CASWETERTEELFF. The DNA for the CDR3 is TGTGCCAGTTGGGAGACAGAGCGAACCGAGGAGCTGTTTTTT. This sequence joins TRBV6-5 and TRBJ2-2; D possibly uses TRBD1 or TRBD2 (5 bases each). CDR1 and CDR2 (germline): MNHEY, SVGAGI. The CDR3 runs to 14 residues.

The V and J genes are TRBV2 and TRBJ1-2; D may be TRBD1 (5 bases). The CDR3 has 18 residues. Between the trimmed V and J ends, which lost 7 bases and 1 base, there was a span of 25 bases. In germline, CDR1 is SNHLY, CDR2 FYNNEI. CDR3 residues: CASTTSGPTTTLNYGYTF. CDR3 bases: TGTGCCAGCACCACTTCAGGGCCAACTACGACCCTTAACTATGGCTACACCTTC.

CDR3 sequence: CASSLSVGGAQYF. The CDR3 DNA reads as TGTGCCAGCAGCTTATCTGTCGGGGGCGCGCAGTATTTT. The chain employs TRBV7-3 and TRBJ2-3, with D perhaps assigned TRBD1 or TRBD2 (6 bases each). CDR1 is SGHTA, CDR2 FQGTGA, per germline. Between the trimmed V and J ends, which lost 2 bases and 10 bases, there was a span of 13 bases. The CDR3 runs to 13 residues. Filled out from reference TRBV7-3 and TRBJ2-3, the complete variable domain reads GAGVSQTPSNKVTEKGKYVELRCDPISGHTALYWYRQSLGQGPEFLIYFQGTGAADDSGLPNDRFFAVRPEGSVSTLKIQRTERGDSAVYLCASSLSVGGAQYFGPGTRLTVL.

The genes are TRBV14 and TRBJ1-2, with D perhaps TRBD1 (6 bases). V dropped 0 bases and J dropped 7 bases, with 18 bases sitting between them. In germline, CDR1 is SGHDN, CDR2 FVKESK. The CDR3 runs to 16 residues. The CDR3, as DNA: TGTGCCAGCAGCCAAGATCGGTGGGGGCTCGTGAGTGGCTACACCTTC. Translated, it gives CASSQDRWGLVSGYTF.

V is TRBV4-1 and J is TRBJ2-3, with 7 nucleotides matching TRBD2. V dropped 0 bases and J dropped 2; count of bases not matched to a gene: 2. Germline lookup yields CDR1 MGHRA and CDR2 YSYEKL. The CDR3 contains 15 residues. CDR3 loop: CASSQDAGVTDTQYF. In DNA, the CDR3 is TGCGCCAGCAGCCAAGATGCGGGAGTCACAGATACGCAGTATTTT.

The table lists this clonotype with a few counts. The CDR3 nucleotides read TGTGCCTGGGGACAGACCTACGAGCAGTACTTC. The encoded protein is CAWGQTYEQYF. The chain couples TRBV30 to TRBJ2-7; a weak D match, TRBD1 (6 bases). Germline V gene lookup returns CDR1 GTSNPN and CDR2 SVGIG (reference sequence). Trimming cost V 5 bases and J 2 bases, with 7 bases left between them. The CDR3 sequence is 11 residues long.

The chain combines TRBV15 with TRBJ2-3; unclear D gene. The V gene lost 1 base and the J gene lost 4 bases, with 12 bases spanning the gap. The germline CDR1 and CDR2 sequences are LNHNV and YYDKDF (reference sequence). There are 15 residues in the CDR3. CDR3 loop: CATSRGPSRADTQYF. For the CDR3, the DNA is TGTGCCACCAGCAGAGGTCCCTCTAGGGCAGATACGCAGTATTTT.

The chain couples TRBV12-5 to TRBJ1-3; no definite D call. Germline V gene sequence: CDR1 LGHNT, CDR2 FRNRAP. V gave up 2 bases and J gave up 0 bases, with 14 bases separating them. The CDR3 runs to 17 residues. CDR3 amino acids: CASGLLPDRISGNTIYF. CDR3 sequence (DNA): TGTGCTAGTGGTTTGTTACCTGACCGAATCTCTGGAAACACCATATATTTT.

The chain employs TRBV4-1 and TRBJ2-6; D remains ambiguous. This CDR3 region has 16 residues. Per the germline V gene, CDR1 is MGHRA and CDR2 is YSYEKL. V gave up 4 bases and J gave up 1 base, with 11 bases separating them. The CDR3 nucleotides are TGCGCCAGCAGCCCCTCGTTGCGATCTGGGGCCAACGTCCTGACTTTC. It specifies CASSPSLRSGANVLTF.

The chain recombines TRBV21-1 with TRBJ2-7; the D call TRBD1 from the table was never checked on the DNA. TRBV21-1 is described as a pseudogene. The CDR3 has 19 residues. The DNA of the CDR3 is TGTGCCAGCAGCAAATCAACAAAATCCCCCCGGCGGAGCTCCTACGAGCAGTACGTC. Translating it yields CASSKSTKSPRRSSYEQYV.